This T cell receptor (beta chain) is from a study of PD-1 blockade in classical Hodgkin lymphoma. Each and every patient relapsed after autologous stem cell transplantation, and patients got differing brentuximab vedotin exposure. V shed 3 bases and J 4 bases; nucleotides not matched to a gene: 5. This CDR3 comprises 15 residues. The V gene's germline CDR1 is MDHEN and CDR2 SYDVKM. Sequenced by immunoSEQ multiplex PCR; TCRdb stores in-frame clones only, minus some. The top ten hold around a quarter of the sample, which has 13,000 or so clones, roughly 80% seen once. This TCR derives from a human donor with classical Hodgkin lymphoma. The sequenced sample was peripheral blood mononuclear cells (PBMCs), obtained at baseline. The genes are TRBV28 and TRBJ2-3; 9 positions match TRBD1. DNA for the CDR3: TGTGCCAGCAGTTTCCTGGACAGGGGTTCAGATACGCAGTATTTT. This codes for CASSFLDRGSDTQYF.